This record covers a single T cell receptor beta chain. The sample belongs to a study of blood T cell repertoires in COVID-19. Clones were read by immunoSEQ multiplex PCR, and TCRdb kept only the in-frame ones, dropping some. The top ten hold more than 0.9% of the sample, which has 350,000 or so clones, about 88% seen once. Trimming took 4 bases from V and 3 from J, leaving 6 bases between them. The CDR3 loop spans 12 amino acids. Germline-derived CDR1 and CDR2 are SGHAT and FQNNGV. Sequenced: PBMCs or T cells enriched from blood (not recorded which). This TCR was recovered from a woman younger than 45 who had recovered from COVID-19. The chain has TRBV11-2 and TRBJ1-2; no firm D call. This chain's CDR3 is CASSSNYYGYTF. The CDR3, as DNA: TGTGCCAGCAGCTCCAATTACTATGGCTACACCTTC.